Each of the 27 T cell receptor beta chains below was sequenced from the same sample in a study of T cell responses to AZD1222 COVID-19 vaccine. Profiling relied on immunoSEQ multiplex PCR, and the TCRdb table lists in-frame clones only, not all of them. The sample has about 140,000 clones, 92% seen once; the top ten hold around 3.5%. The sequencing used peripheral blood, collected 28 days after the second AZD1222 dose. The receptor set was obtained from an adult who received the AZD1222 COVID-19 vaccine.

V gene TRBV7-2 combines with J gene TRBJ1-1; TRBD1 is a possible D gene (6 bases). The length of the CDR3 is 15 residues. The V gene lost 2 bases and the J gene lost 1 base, with 11 bases spanning the gap. The germline CDR1 and CDR2 sequences are SGHTA and FQGNSA. In DNA form, the CDR3 reads TGTGCCAGCAGCTTATCAGGGGCTAGGAACACTGAAGCTTTCTTT. Protein product: CASSLSGARNTEAFF.

Only one count was recorded for this clone. The gene calls are TRBV25-1 and TRBJ1-1; tentative D call: TRBD1 (6 bases). Germline CDR1 is MGHDK and CDR2 is SYGVNS. The CDR3 loop spans 12 amino acids. Trimming removed 5 bases at V and 4 bases at J, with 8 bases between. CDR3: CASSPRGTEAFF. The DNA of the CDR3 is TGTGCCAGCAGTCCCAGGGGCACTGAAGCTTTCTTT.

This clone appeared a single time. This chain links TRBV2 with TRBJ2-2; D call uncertain. The CDR3 loop spans 15 amino acids. CDR1 is SNHLY and CDR2 is FYNNEI in the germline V gene. Trimming removed 6 bases from V and 6 bases from J, with 17 bases in between. DNA of the CDR3: TGTGCCAGCAGCCTGGACCTCGGTGGGGCCGGGGAGCTGTTTTTT. This translates into CASSLDLGGAGELFF.

V usage is TRBV6-8 and J usage is TRBJ2-5, with 9 nucleotides matching TRBD2. The V gene's germline CDR1 is MNHGY and CDR2 SAAAGT. V lost 1 base, J lost 5 bases, and 11 bases stayed unmatched. The CDR3 extends over 17 amino acids. The CDR3 region has the DNA TGTGCCAGCAGTTACTGTGGCGGGAGGGCGATTGGGGAGACCCAGTACTTC. Translation gives CASSYCGGRAIGETQYF.

The sample holds a few counts of this clone. The CDR3 coding sequence is TGTGCCAGCAGCCCGCTAACAGGGTTCGGCAATGAAAAACTGTTTTTT. Translating it yields CASSPLTGFGNEKLFF. The chain combines TRBV14 with TRBJ1-4, with D possibly being TRBD1 (6 bases). The V gene's germline CDR1 is SGHDN and CDR2 FVKESK. V was clipped by 4 bases and J by 5 bases, with 17 bases between them. The CDR3 covers 16 residues.

This clone was seen only once. The chain is built from TRBV12-3 or TRBV12-4 and TRBJ1-5, with unresolved D. V lost 3 bases, J lost 0 bases, and 3 bases lay in between. This CDR3 contains 13 residues. CDR3 in DNA: TGTGCCAGCAGTTTTGGTAGCAATCAGCCCCAGCATTTT. This codes for CASSFGSNQPQHF.

The chain joins TRBV6-2 or TRBV6-3 to TRBJ1-2; unclear D gene. Germline lookup yields CDR1 MNHEY and CDR2 SVGEGT. The ends were cut back, 0 bases at V and 8 bases at J, with 10 bases in the middle. The CDR3 is made up of 13 amino acids. The CDR3 sequence is CASSYSRVGGYTF. In DNA, the CDR3 is TGTGCCAGCAGTTACTCAAGGGTGGGCGGCTACACCTTC.

The chain joins TRBV30 to TRBJ1-1; D call uncertain. Germline V gene lookup returns CDR1 GTSNPN and CDR2 SVGIG (reference sequence). Trimming shortened V by 5 bases and J by 7 bases, and 17 bases separated the two germline ends. The CDR3 is 13 residues long. The CDR3 bases are TGTGCCTGGGGAGCCACCAGACGGAATGAAGCTTTCTTT. Translating it yields CAWGATRRNEAFF.

This chain uses TRBV24-1 with TRBJ2-2; 8 nucleotides align to TRBD1. This CDR3 has 14 residues. J was trimmed by 6 bases and V by 7 bases; bases with no gene match: 6. Germline CDR1 and CDR2: KGHDR and SFDVKD. The CDR3 DNA is TGTGCCACCAGCCCGGACAGGGACGCCGGGGAGCTGTTTTTT. This gives the protein CATSPDRDAGELFF.

The chain employs TRBV30 and TRBJ1-5; 12 positions match TRBD1. Germline trimming cut 1 base from V and 8 bases from J; bases unmatched to any gene: 12. CDR3 length equals 17 residues. Germline V gene lookup returns CDR1 GTSNPN and CDR2 SVGIG (reference sequence). In DNA form, the CDR3 reads TGTGCCTGGAGTGCCCGCACCGGGACAGGGGGCCTGGAGCCCCAGCATTTT. Its protein is CAWSARTGTGGLEPQHF.

The CDR3 bases are TGTGCCAGCAGACGATTGAACGAGCAGTACTTC. Amino acid sequence: CASRRLNEQYF. V and J are TRBV6-5 and TRBJ2-7; D is uncertain. CDR3 size: 11 residues. The germline CDR1 and CDR2 sequences are MNHEY and SVGAGI. Trimming took 6 bases from V and 5 from J, leaving 8 bases between them.

This clone has only one observation. This sequence joins TRBV7-2 and TRBJ2-1, with D maybe TRBD2 (5 bases). This CDR3 is 14 amino acids long. Germline V CDR1 and CDR2: SGHTA, FQGNSA. The V end was cut by 4 bases, the J end by 9 bases, with 16 bases between. For the CDR3, the DNA is TGTGCCAGCAGCTCCTCGACGGGGTCAGCTGAGCAGTTCTTC. Its protein product is CASSSSTGSAEQFF.

The CDR3 reads CASSYRQGQNYEQYF. The CDR3 nucleotides read TGTGCCAGCAGTTACCGACAGGGGCAGAATTACGAGCAGTACTTC. The genes are TRBV6-2 or TRBV6-3 and TRBJ2-7; 8 positions agree with TRBD1. The trim removed 2 bases at V and 4 bases at J, leaving 7 bases unmatched. CDR1 and CDR2 (germline): MNHEY, SVGEGT. The CDR3 is 15 amino acids.

This clone was seen once. The gene calls are TRBV25-1 and TRBJ1-6, with no clear D. CDR3 size: 13 residues. V was cut by 3 bases and J by 7 bases, with 7 bases left in between. The V gene's germline CDR1 is MGHDK and CDR2 SYGVNS. Here the CDR3 DNA reads TGTGCCAGCAGTGAGGAAGTCAATTCACCCCTCCACTTT. Translating it yields CASSEEVNSPLHF.

The chain combines TRBV13 with TRBJ2-5; D may correspond to TRBD1 or TRBD2 (6 bases each). Germline CDR1 is PRHDT and CDR2 is FYEKMQ (reference sequence). Trimming cost V 2 bases and J 2 bases, with 9 bases left between them. The CDR3 is 14 amino acids. CDR3 in amino acids: CASSLLGGQETQYF. CDR3 in DNA: TGTGCCAGCAGCTTACTAGGGGGGCAAGAGACCCAGTACTTC.

The CDR3 loop is CASSDIRGLAYGYTF. In nucleotides, the CDR3 is TGTGCCAGCAGTGATATCAGGGGGCTGGCCTATGGCTACACCTTC. The chain uses TRBV6-1 and TRBJ1-2; 8 bases match TRBD1. This CDR3 region has 15 residues. J lost 4 bases, V lost 3 bases, and 7 bases had no gene match. Germline V gives CDR1 MNHNS, CDR2 SASEGT.

The V gene is TRBV28, the J gene TRBJ1-1; tentative D call: TRBD1 (5 bases). This CDR3 has 15 amino acids. Germline V gives CDR1 MDHEN, CDR2 SYDVKM. V shed 5 bases and J shed 1 base, with 14 bases lying between them. The CDR3 protein is CASSPHGQGNTEAFF. In nucleotides, the CDR3 is TGTGCCAGCAGTCCCCATGGGCAGGGGAACACTGAAGCTTTCTTT.

The DNA of the CDR3 is TGTGCCAGTAGCCGGGGAGGGGATTCACCCCTCCACTTT. Amino acid sequence: CASSRGGDSPLHF. V gene TRBV19 combines with J gene TRBJ1-6; TRBD1 is a possible D gene (5 bases). Trimming pared 6 bases from V and 8 bases from J, leaving 11 bases between. There are 13 residues in the CDR3. Germline loops: CDR1 LNHDA, CDR2 SQIVND (reference sequence).

The rearrangement uses TRBV27 and TRBJ1-6; no clear D. This CDR3 has 14 residues. Germline CDR1 and CDR2: MNHEY and SMNVEV (reference sequence). Between the trimmed V and J ends, which lost 1 base and 9 bases, there was a span of 10 bases. The CDR3 loop is CASSLYRKGSPLHF. Written as DNA, the CDR3 is TGTGCCAGCAGTTTATACAGAAAAGGTTCACCCCTCCACTTT.

V and J are TRBV9 and TRBJ2-7; 9 bases agree with TRBD1. Per the germline V gene, CDR1 is SGDLS and CDR2 is YYNGEE. The trim removed 0 bases at V and 2 bases at J, leaving 3 bases unmatched. The CDR3 runs to 15 residues. DNA of the CDR3: TGTGCCAGCAGCGTAGCCGGACAGGGGACCTACGAGCAGTACTTC. Protein: CASSVAGQGTYEQYF.

Written as DNA, the CDR3 is TGTGCCAGCAGTCTTCAGTCCGGGACAGTCTATGGCTACACCTTC. Translation: CASSLQSGTVYGYTF. The chain joins TRBV6-5 to TRBJ1-2, with TRBD1 identical over 7 bases. The CDR3 is 15 residues long. Germline V gene lookup returns CDR1 MNHEY and CDR2 SVGAGI. With 5 bases clipped from V and 4 bases from J, the junction kept 10 bases outside the gene matches.

This chain links TRBV19 with TRBJ1-1; D might be TRBD1 (6 bases). The CDR3 totals 16 residues. The V and J ends lost 3 bases and 0 bases respectively, with 14 bases between them. Germline-derived CDR1 and CDR2 are LNHDA and SQIVND (reference sequence). The chain's CDR3 is CASSMRTARMNTEAFF. The CDR3 nucleotides are TGTGCCAGTAGTATGAGGACAGCCAGGATGAACACTGAAGCTTTCTTT. The variable domain in full, completed from reference TRBV19 and TRBJ1-1, reads DGGITQSPKYLFRKEGQNVTLSCEQNLNHDAMYWYRQDPGQGLRLIYYSQIVNDFQKGDIAEGYSVSREKKESFPLTVTSAQKNPTAFYLCASSMRTARMNTEAFFGQGTRLTVV.

In DNA form, the CDR3 reads TGTGCCAGCGGGGGGGGCGCCAAAAACATTCAGTACTTC. This sequence encodes CASGGGAKNIQYF. This rearrangement joins TRBV28 to TRBJ2-4; the D gene is possibly TRBD2 (7 bases). Germline CDR1 and CDR2: MDHEN and SYDVKM. V lost 8 bases and J 1 base, leaving 9 bases between the germline ends. The CDR3 has 13 residues.

The chain is built from TRBV15 and TRBJ2-3, with TRBD2 identical over 8 bases. The CDR3 spans 17 residues. From germline, CDR1 is LNHNV and CDR2 YYDKDF (reference sequence). Trimming cost V 3 bases and J 3 bases; bases outside gene matches: 11. The CDR3 DNA sequence: TGTGCCACCAGCAGGCCCAACGGGGGGGCACTAACAGATACGCAGTATTTT. Protein sequence: CATSRPNGGALTDTQYF.

The rearrangement uses TRBV5-6 and TRBJ1-5, with 9 positions matching TRBD1. CDR1 SGHDT and CDR2 YYEEEE come from the germline V gene. The V segment lost 4 bases and the J segment 9 bases; nucleotides outside the gene matches: 8. The CDR3 is 14 residues long. DNA for the CDR3: TGTGCCAGCAGCGCCGGGACAGGGAAGGGGCCCCAGCATTTT. Translation gives CASSAGTGKGPQHF.

The chain links TRBV6-5 to TRBJ1-4; TRBD1 matches 12 bases. The CDR3 sequence is 15 residues long. Germline V gene lookup returns CDR1 MNHEY and CDR2 SVGAGI. Trimming took 8 bases from V and 2 from J; bases not matched to a gene: 3. The CDR3 DNA sequence: TGTGCCAGCGGGGACAGGGGGCTGACTAATGAAAAACTGTTTTTT. It specifies CASGDRGLTNEKLFF.

V usage is TRBV7-2 and J usage is TRBJ2-1; 13 positions agree with TRBD2. The CDR3 totals 15 residues. With V trimmed by 6 bases and J by 8 bases, 7 bases remained unmatched. The germline V gene has CDR1 SGHTA and CDR2 FQGNSA. CDR3 sequence: CASSRTSGSVYEQFF. Written as DNA, the CDR3 is TGTGCCAGCAGTCGGACTAGCGGGAGTGTATATGAGCAGTTCTTC.